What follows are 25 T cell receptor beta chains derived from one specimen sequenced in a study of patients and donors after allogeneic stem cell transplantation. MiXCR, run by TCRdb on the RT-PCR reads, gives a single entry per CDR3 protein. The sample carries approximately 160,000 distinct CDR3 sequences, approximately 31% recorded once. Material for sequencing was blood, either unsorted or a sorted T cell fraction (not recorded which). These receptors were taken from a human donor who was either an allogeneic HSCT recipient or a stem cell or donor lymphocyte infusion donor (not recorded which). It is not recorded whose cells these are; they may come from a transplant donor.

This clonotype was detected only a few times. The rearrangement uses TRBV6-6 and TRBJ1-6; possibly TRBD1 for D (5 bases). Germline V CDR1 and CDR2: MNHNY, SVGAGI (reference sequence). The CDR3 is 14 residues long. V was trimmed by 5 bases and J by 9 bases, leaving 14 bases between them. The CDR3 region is CASSPGTPSSPLHF. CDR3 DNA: TGTGCCAGCAGTCCCGGGACTCCATCTTCACCCCTCCACTTT.

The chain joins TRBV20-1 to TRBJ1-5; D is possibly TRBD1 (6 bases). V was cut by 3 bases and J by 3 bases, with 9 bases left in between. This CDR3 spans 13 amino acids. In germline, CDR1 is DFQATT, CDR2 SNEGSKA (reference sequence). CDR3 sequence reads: CSARDSLNQPQHF. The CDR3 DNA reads TGCAGTGCTAGGGACAGCCTCAATCAGCCCCAGCATTTT.

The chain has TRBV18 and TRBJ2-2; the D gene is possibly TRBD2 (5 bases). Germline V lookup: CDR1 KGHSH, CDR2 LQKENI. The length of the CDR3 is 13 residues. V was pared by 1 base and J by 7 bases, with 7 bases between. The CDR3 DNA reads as TGTGCCAGCTCACCACTAGGAGGCGGGGAGCTGTTTTTT. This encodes CASSPLGGGELFF.

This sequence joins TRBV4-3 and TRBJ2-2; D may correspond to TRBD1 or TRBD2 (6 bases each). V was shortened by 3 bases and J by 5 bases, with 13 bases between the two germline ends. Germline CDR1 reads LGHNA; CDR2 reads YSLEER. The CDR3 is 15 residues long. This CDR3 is CASSHSGGQTGELFF. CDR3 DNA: TGCGCCAGCAGCCATTCCGGGGGCCAGACCGGGGAGCTGTTTTTT.

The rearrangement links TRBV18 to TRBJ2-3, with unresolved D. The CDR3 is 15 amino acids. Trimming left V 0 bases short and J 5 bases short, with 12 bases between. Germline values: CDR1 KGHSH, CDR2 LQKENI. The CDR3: CASSPPSQPGDTQYF. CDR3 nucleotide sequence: TGTGCCAGCTCACCACCGAGTCAGCCAGGAGATACGCAGTATTTT.

The CDR3 coding sequence is TGTGCCAGCAGTTACTCGAGTACAGGCCGTGAGACCCAGTACTTC. As protein: CASSYSSTGRETQYF. The chain employs TRBV6-5 and TRBJ2-5; D might be TRBD1 (5 bases). The V and J ends lost 0 bases and 5 bases respectively, with 13 bases between them. This CDR3 is 15 amino acids long. The germline V gene has CDR1 MNHEY and CDR2 SVGAGI.

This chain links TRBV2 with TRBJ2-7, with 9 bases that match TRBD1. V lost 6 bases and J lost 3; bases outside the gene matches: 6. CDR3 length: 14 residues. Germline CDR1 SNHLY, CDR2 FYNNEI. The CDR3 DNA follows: TGTGCCAGCAGCGAACTGGGACAGGGCTACGAGCAGTACTTC. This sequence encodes CASSELGQGYEQYF.

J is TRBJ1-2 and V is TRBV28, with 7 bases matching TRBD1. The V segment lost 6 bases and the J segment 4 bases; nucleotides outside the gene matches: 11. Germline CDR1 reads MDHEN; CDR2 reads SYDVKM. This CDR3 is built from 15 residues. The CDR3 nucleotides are TGTGCCAGCAGATTAGGGGGCGTAAAACCCTATGGCTACACCTTC. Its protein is CASRLGGVKPYGYTF.

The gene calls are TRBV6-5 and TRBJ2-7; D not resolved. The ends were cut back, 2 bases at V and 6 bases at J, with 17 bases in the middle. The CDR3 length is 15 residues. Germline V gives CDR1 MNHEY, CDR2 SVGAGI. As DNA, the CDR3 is TGTGCCAGCAGTTACCAATGGGCTAGATCGGGCGAGCAGTACTTC. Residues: CASSYQWARSGEQYF.

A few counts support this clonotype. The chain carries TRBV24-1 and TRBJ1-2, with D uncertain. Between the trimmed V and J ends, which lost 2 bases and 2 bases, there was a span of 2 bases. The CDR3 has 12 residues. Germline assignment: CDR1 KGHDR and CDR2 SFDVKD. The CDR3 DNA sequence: TGTGCCACCAGTGATTCCAACTATGGCTACACCTTC. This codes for CATSDSNYGYTF.

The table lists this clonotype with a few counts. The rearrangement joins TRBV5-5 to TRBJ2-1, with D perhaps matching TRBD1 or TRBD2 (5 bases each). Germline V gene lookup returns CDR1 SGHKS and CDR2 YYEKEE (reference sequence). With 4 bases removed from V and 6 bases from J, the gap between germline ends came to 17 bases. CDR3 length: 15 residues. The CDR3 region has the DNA TGTGCCAGCAGCGGGACCCCCGCGCACTTCAATGAGCAGTTCTTC. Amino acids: CASSGTPAHFNEQFF.

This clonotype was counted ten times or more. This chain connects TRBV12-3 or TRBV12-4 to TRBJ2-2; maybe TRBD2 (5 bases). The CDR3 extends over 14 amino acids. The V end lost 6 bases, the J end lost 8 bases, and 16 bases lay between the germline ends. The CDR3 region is CASRLILGRGELFF. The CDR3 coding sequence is TGTGCCAGCAGACTAATACTAGGTCGGGGGGAGCTGTTTTTT.

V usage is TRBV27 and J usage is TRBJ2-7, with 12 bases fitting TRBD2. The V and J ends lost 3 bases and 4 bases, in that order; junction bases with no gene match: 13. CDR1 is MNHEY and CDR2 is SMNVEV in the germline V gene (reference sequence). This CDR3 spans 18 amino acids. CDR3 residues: CASSFRSSGRASWYEQYF. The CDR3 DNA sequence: TGTGCCAGCAGTTTTCGATCTAGCGGGAGGGCAAGTTGGTACGAGCAGTACTTC.

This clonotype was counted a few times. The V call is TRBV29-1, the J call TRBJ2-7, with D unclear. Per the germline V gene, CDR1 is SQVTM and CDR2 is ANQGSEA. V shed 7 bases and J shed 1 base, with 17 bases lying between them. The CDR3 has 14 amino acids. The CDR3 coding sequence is TGCAGCGCCAGAGATGGTATCCAGTCCTACGAGCAGTACTTC. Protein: CSARDGIQSYEQYF.

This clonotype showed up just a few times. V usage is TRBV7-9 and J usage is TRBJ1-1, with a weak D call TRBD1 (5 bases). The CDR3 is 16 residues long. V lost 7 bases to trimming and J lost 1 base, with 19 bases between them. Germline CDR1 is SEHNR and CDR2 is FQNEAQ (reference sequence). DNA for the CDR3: TGTGCCAGCACCATAGGGACGGCCAGGAGGAACACTGAAGCTTTCTTT. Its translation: CASTIGTARRNTEAFF.

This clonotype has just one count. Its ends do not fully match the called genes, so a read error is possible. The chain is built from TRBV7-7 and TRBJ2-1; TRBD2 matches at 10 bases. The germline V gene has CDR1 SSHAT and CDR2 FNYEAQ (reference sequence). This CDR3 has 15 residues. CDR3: CASSHSGRPYNEQFF. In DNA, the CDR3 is TGTGCTAGCAGCCATAGCGGGAGGCCCTACAATGAGCAGTTCTTC. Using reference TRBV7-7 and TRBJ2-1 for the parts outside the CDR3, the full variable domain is GAGVSQSPRYKVTKRGQDVTLRCDPISSHATLYWYQQALGQGPEFLTYFNYEAQPDKSGLPSDRFSAERPEGSISTLTIQRTEQRDSAMYRCASSHSGRPYNEQFFGPGTRLTVL.

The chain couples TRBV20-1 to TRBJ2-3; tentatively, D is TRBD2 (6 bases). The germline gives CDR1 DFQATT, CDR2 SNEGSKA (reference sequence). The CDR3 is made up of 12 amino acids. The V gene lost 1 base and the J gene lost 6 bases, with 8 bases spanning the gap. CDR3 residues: CSARVGGDTQYF. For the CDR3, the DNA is TGCAGTGCTAGAGTCGGAGGGGATACGCAGTATTTT.

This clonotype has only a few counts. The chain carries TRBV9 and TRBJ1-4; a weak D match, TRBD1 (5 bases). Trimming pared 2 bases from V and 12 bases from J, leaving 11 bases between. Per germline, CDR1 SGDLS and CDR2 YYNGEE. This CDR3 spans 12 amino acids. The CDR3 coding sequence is TGTGCCAGCAGCGTCCTCCGGGGCCAACTGTTTTTT. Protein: CASSVLRGQLFF.

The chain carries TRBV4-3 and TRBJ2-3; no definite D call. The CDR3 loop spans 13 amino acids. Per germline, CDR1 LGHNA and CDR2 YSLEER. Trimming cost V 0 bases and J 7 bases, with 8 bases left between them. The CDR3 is CASSQELPNTQYF. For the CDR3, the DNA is TGCGCCAGCAGCCAAGAATTACCCAATACGCAGTATTTT.

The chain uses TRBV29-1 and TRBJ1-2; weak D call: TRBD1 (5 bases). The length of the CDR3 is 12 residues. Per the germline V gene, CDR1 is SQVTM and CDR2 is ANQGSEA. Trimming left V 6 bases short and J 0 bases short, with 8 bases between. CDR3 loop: CSVGTANYGYTF. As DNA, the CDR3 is TGCAGCGTGGGGACTGCTAACTATGGCTACACCTTC.

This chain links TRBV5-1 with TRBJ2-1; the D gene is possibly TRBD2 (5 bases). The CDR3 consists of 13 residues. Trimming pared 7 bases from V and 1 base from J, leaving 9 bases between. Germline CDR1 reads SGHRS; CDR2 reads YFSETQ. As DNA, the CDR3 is TGCGCCAGCCGGGCGGGTTCCTACAATGAGCAGTTCTTC. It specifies CASRAGSYNEQFF.

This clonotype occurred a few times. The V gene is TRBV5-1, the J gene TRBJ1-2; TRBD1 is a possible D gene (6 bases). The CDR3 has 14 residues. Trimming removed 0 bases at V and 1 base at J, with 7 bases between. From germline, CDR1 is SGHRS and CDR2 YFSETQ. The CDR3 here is CASSLGQVNYGYTF. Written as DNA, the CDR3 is TGCGCCAGCAGCTTGGGACAGGTTAACTATGGCTACACCTTC.

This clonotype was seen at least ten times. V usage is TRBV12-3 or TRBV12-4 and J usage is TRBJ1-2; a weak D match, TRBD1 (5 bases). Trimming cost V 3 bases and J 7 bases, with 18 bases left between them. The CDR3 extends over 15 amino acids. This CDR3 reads CASSLGPRGGSGYTF. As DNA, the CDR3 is TGTGCCAGCAGTTTGGGGCCACGGGGCGGGAGTGGCTACACCTTC.

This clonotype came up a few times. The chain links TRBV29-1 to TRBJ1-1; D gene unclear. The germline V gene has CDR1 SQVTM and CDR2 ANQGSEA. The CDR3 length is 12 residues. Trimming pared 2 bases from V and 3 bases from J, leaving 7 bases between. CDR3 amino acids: CSVETWDTEAFF. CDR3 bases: TGCAGCGTTGAAACTTGGGACACTGAAGCTTTCTTT.

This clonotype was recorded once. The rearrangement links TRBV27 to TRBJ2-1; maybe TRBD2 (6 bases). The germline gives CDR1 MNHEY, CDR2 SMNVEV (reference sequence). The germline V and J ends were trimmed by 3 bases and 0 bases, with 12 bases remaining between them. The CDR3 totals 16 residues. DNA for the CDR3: TGTGCCAGCAGTTTCATAGCGGATAGCTCCTACAATGAGCAGTTCTTC. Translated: CASSFIADSSYNEQFF.